This paragraph reports one T cell receptor beta chain. Deletions cut 6 bases from V and 3 bases from J, with 15 bases between. The CDR3 covers 15 residues. Germline V gives CDR1 SGHTA, CDR2 FQGNSA. The sample is drawn from a study of monozygotic twins with cystic fibrosis. The assay was immunoSEQ multiplex PCR, and TCRdb's table has in-frame clones only and misses some. The table records under 25,000 clones, 95% to 97% of them present only once. The J gene is TRBJ1-5, the V gene TRBV7-2, with D perhaps TRBD1 (5 bases). The origin of this receptor is a woman in her thirties with cystic fibrosis. The sequenced sample consisted of blood. CDR3 coding DNA: TGTGCCAGCAGGCCTCAGGGAGGAATCAATCAGCCCCAGCATTTT. Protein product: CASRPQGGINQPQHF.